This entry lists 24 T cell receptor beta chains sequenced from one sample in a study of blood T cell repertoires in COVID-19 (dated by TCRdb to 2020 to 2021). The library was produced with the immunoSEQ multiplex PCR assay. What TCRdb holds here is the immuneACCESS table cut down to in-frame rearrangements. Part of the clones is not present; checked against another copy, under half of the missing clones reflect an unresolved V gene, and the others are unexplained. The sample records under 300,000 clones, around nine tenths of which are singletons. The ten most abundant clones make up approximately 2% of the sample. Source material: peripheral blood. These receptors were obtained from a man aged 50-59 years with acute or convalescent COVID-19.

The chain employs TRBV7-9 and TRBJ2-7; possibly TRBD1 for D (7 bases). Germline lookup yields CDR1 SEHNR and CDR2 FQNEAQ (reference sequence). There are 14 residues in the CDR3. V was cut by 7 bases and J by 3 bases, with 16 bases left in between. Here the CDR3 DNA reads TGTGCCAGCAATCCCGGGGGACAGCGCTACGAGCAGTACTTC. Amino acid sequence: CASNPGGQRYEQYF.

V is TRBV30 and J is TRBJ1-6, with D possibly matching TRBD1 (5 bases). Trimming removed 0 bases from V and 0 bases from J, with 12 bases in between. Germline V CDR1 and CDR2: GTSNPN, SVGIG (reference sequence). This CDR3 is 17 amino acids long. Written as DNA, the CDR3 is TGTGCCTGGAGTGTAGCCAGGGCGAGCTCCTATAATTCACCCCTCCACTTT. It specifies CAWSVARASSYNSPLHF.

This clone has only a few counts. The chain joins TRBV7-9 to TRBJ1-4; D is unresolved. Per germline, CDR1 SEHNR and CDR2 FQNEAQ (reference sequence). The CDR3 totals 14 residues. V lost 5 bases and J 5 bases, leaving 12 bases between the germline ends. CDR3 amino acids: CASSQVVLNEKLFF. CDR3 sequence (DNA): TGTGCCAGCAGCCAAGTAGTTCTGAATGAAAAACTGTTTTTT.

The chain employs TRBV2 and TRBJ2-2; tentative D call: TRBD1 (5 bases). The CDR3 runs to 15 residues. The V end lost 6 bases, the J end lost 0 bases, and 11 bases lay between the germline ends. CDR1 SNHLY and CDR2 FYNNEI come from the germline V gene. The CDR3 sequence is CASRAGHANTGELFF. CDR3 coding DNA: TGTGCCAGCAGGGCAGGGCACGCGAACACCGGGGAGCTGTTTTTT.

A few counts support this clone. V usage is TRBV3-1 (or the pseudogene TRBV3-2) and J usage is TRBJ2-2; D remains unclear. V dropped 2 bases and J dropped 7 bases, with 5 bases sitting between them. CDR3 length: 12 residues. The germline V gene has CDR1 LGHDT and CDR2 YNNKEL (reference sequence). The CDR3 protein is CASSQLSGELFF. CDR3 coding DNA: TGTGCCAGCAGCCAACTTAGCGGGGAGCTGTTTTTT.

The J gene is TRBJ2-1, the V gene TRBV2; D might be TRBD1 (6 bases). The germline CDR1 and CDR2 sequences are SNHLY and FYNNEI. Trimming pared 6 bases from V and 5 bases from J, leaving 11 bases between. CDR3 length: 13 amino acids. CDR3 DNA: TGTGCCAGCAGCCGGGACACCCACAATGAGCAGTTCTTC. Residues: CASSRDTHNEQFF.

CDR3 nucleotides: TGTGCCTGGAGGGGAGGGGGAACCTTCAATCAGCCCCAGCATTTT. It yields the protein CAWRGGGTFNQPQHF. The chain couples TRBV30 to TRBJ1-5, with TRBD1 as a possible D gene (6 bases). Germline V gene sequence: CDR1 GTSNPN, CDR2 SVGIG (reference sequence). Trimming left V 3 bases short and J 3 bases short, with 15 bases between. This CDR3 has 15 amino acids.

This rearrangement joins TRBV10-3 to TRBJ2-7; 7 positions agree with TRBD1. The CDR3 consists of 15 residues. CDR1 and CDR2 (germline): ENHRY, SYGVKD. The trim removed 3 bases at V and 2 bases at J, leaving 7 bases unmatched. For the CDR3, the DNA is TGTGCCATCAGTGATCGGGACAGCCTGGCCTACGAGCAGTACTTC. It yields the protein CAISDRDSLAYEQYF.

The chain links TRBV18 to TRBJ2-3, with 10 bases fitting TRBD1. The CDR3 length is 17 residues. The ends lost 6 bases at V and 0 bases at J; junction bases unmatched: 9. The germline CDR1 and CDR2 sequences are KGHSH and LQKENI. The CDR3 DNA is TGTGCCAGCTCGCGGGACAGGGGTTCTCAAAGCACAGATACGCAGTATTTT. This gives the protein CASSRDRGSQSTDTQYF.

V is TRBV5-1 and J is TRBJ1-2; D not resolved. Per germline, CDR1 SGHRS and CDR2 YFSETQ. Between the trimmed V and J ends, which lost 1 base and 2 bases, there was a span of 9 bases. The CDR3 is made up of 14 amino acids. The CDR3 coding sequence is TGCGCCAGCAGCTTGTATGACATGAACTATGGCTACACCTTC. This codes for CASSLYDMNYGYTF. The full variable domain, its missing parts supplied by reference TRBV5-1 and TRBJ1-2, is KAGVTQTPRYLIKTRGQQVTLSCSPISGHRSVSWYQQTPGQGLQFLFEYFSETQRNKGNFPGRFSGRQFSNSRSEMNVSTLELGDSALYLCASSLYDMNYGYTFGSGTRLTVV.

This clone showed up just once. CDR3 residues: CASAGTGVEKLFF. CDR3 sequence (DNA): TGTGCCAGCGCCGGGACAGGGGTCGAAAAACTGTTTTTT. This chain links TRBV2 with TRBJ1-4, with 10 bases aligning to TRBD1. The J segment lost 8 bases and the V segment lost 8 bases, leaving 5 bases of the junction unmatched. Germline-derived CDR1 and CDR2 are SNHLY and FYNNEI. This CDR3 is 13 amino acids long.

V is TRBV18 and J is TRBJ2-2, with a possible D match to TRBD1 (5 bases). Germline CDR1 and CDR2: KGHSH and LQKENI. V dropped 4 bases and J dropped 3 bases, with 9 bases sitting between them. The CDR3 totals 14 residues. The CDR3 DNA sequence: TGTGCCAGCTCACTGACAGAGGACACCGGGGAGCTGTTTTTT. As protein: CASSLTEDTGELFF.

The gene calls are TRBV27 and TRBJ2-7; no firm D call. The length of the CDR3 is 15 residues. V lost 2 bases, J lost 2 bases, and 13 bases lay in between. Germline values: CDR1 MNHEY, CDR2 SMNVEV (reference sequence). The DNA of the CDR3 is TGTGCCAGCAGTTTAGCCCTTGGCAGGACCTACGAGCAGTACTTC. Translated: CASSLALGRTYEQYF.

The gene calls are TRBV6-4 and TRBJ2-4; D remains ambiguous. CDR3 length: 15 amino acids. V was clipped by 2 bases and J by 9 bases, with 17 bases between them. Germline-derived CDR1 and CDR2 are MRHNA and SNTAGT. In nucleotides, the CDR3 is TGTGCCAGCAGTGACCCCCTAGACCCCCCAAGCATTCAGTACTTC. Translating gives CASSDPLDPPSIQYF.

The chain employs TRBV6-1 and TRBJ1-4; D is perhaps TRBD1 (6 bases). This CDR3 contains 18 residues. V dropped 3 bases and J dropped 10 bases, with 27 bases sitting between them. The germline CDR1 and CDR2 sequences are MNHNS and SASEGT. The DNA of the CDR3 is TGTGCCAGCAGTGAGGGCCCCCCTTCCGGGACAATTTTCGTAAAACTGTTTTTT. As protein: CASSEGPPSGTIFVKLFF.

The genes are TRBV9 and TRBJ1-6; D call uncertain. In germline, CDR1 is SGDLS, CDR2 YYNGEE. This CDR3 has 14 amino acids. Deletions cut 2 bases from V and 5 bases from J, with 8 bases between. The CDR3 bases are TGTGCCAGCAGCGTGAGCCACGATAATTCACCCCTCCACTTT. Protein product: CASSVSHDNSPLHF.

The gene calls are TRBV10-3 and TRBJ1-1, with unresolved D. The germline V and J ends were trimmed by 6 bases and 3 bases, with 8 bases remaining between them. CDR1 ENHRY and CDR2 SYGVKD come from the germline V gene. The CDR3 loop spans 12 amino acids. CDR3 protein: CAIRVSDTEAFF. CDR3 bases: TGTGCCATCAGAGTCTCGGACACTGAAGCTTTCTTT.

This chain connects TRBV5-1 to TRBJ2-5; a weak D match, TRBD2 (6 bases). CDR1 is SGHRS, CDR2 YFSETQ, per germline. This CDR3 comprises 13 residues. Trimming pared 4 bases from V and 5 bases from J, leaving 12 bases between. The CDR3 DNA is TGCGCCAGCAGCCGACGACTAGTGGAGACCCAGTACTTC. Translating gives CASSRRLVETQYF.

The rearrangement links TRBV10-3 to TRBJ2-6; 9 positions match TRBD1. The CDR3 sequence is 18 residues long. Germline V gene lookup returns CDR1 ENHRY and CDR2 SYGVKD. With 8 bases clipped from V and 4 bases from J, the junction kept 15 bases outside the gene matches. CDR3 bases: TGTGCCATCCCGCGGGACAGGGTCTTGGACTCCGGGGCCAACGTCCTGACTTTC. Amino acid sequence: CAIPRDRVLDSGANVLTF.

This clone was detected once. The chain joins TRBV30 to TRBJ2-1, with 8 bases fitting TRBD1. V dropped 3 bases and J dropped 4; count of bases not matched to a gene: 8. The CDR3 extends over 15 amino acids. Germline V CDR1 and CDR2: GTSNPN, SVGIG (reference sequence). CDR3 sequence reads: CAWRGRQGTYNEQFF. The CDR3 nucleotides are TGTGCCTGGAGGGGCCGACAGGGGACGTACAATGAGCAGTTCTTC.

CDR3 in amino acids: CASRVGRDGGYEQYF. For the CDR3, the DNA is TGTGCCAGCCGGGTAGGACGGGATGGCGGGTACGAGCAGTACTTC. V gene TRBV10-3 combines with J gene TRBJ2-7, with D perhaps TRBD2 (5 bases). Trimming removed 10 bases at V and 4 bases at J, with 23 bases between. This CDR3 is 15 amino acids long. Per germline, CDR1 ENHRY and CDR2 SYGVKD.

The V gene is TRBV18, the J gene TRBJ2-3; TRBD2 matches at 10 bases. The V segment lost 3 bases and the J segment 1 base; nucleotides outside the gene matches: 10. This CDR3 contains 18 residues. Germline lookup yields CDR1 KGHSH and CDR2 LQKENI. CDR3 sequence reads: CASSPQRGGLGGTDTQYF. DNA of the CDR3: TGTGCCAGCTCACCCCAGCGGGGGGGCCTGGGGGGCACAGATACGCAGTATTTT.

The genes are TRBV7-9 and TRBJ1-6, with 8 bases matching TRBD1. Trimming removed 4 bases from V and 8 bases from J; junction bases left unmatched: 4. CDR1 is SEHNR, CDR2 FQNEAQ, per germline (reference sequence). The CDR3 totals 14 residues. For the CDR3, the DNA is TGTGCCAGCAGCTCCGGACAGGGAGATTCACCCCTCCACTTT. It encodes CASSSGQGDSPLHF.

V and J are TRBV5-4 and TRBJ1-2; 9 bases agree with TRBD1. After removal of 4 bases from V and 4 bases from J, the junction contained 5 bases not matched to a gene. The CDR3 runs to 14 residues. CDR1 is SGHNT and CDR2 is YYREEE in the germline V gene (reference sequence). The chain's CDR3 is CASSARTGVYGYTF. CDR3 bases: TGTGCCAGCAGCGCCCGGACAGGGGTCTATGGCTACACCTTC.